Below, 30 T cell receptor beta chains from the same sample are listed, as sequenced in a study of control samples from healthy donors and cancer patients. Assay used: immunoSEQ multiplex PCR; TCRdb lists only in-frame clones, some missing. The sample lists 140,000 to 150,000 clones; 93% were seen once. Sequencing input: blood. Receptors originate from a man younger than 30 in good health.

The chain has TRBV18 and TRBJ1-4; no reliable D call. CDR1 and CDR2 from the germline V gene are KGHSH and LQKENI. Trimming stripped 2 bases from V and 7 bases from J, with 11 bases between. The CDR3 runs to 14 residues. In DNA form, the CDR3 reads TGTGCCAGCTCACCAGGGGTCGATGGTGAAAAACTGTTTTTT. Translating it yields CASSPGVDGEKLFF.

In its sample, this clone was seen a few times. The CDR3 DNA sequence: TGCGCCAGCAGCTCTACCGGTGACTCCTATAATTCACCCCTCCACTTT. Its protein is CASSSTGDSYNSPLHF. The chain combines TRBV5-1 with TRBJ1-6; D is unclear. V was cut by 3 bases and J by 0 bases, with 10 bases left in between. Per germline, CDR1 SGHRS and CDR2 YFSETQ. The CDR3 consists of 16 residues.

This clone has only a few counts. V gene TRBV6-5 combines with J gene TRBJ2-3; no firm D call. Deletions cut 7 bases from V and 2 bases from J, with 13 bases between. There are 14 residues in the CDR3. CDR1 MNHEY and CDR2 SVGAGI come from the germline V gene. The CDR3 nucleotides read TGTGCCAGCAAAAAGCTACAGCCCACAGATACGCAGTATTTT. Its translation is CASKKLQPTDTQYF.

This clone was observed once. The chain employs TRBV7-9 and TRBJ2-1; 8 positions match TRBD1. The CDR3 totals 15 residues. Germline lookup yields CDR1 SEHNR and CDR2 FQNEAQ (reference sequence). V shed 3 bases and J 9 bases; nucleotides not matched to a gene: 10. Written as DNA, the CDR3 is TGTGCCAGCAGCTTCCCTCGGACAGGGTTAACTGAGCAGTTCTTC. It codes for CASSFPRTGLTEQFF.

The rearrangement links TRBV4-1 to TRBJ2-5; 12 bases match TRBD2. The CDR3 totals 16 residues. Germline V gives CDR1 MGHRA, CDR2 YSYEKL. V shed 2 bases and J 5 bases; nucleotides not matched to a gene: 6. The CDR3 protein is CASSQPGTSGRETQYF. DNA of the CDR3: TGCGCCAGCAGCCAACCCGGGACTAGCGGGCGGGAGACCCAGTACTTC.

The chain is built from TRBV4-3 and TRBJ2-1; 12 bases line up with TRBD2. This CDR3 comprises 18 residues. Germline CDR1 LGHNA, CDR2 YSLEER. V was clipped by 0 bases and J by 6 bases; unmatched bases: 9. CDR3 nucleotide sequence: TGCGCCAGCAGCCAAGACAGGACTAGCGGGACCTTAGTCAATGAGCAGTTCTTC. Residues: CASSQDRTSGTLVNEQFF.

This clone came up a few times. The rearrangement links TRBV27 to TRBJ1-2; 7 positions agree with TRBD1. This CDR3 spans 13 amino acids. Trimming removed 2 bases from V and 6 bases from J; junction bases left unmatched: 3. Germline V gene data show CDR1 as MNHEY and CDR2 as SMNVEV (reference sequence). CDR3 DNA: TGTGCCAGCAGTTTAGCAGGGGGGGATGGCTACACCTTC. Translated: CASSLAGGDGYTF.

The sample holds one count of this clone. The chain is built from TRBV2 and TRBJ2-7, with 9 bases aligning to TRBD1. This CDR3 is 14 amino acids long. V shed 6 bases, J shed 5 bases, and the junction held 8 bases outside the gene matches. Germline V CDR1 and CDR2: SNHLY, FYNNEI. The CDR3 DNA sequence: TGTGCCAGCAGCTCCGGACAGGGGAAAAACGAGCAGTACTTC. It specifies CASSSGQGKNEQYF.

This chain connects TRBV19 to TRBJ2-7; 9 bases agree with TRBD1. From germline, CDR1 is LNHDA and CDR2 SQIVND (reference sequence). Trimming at V came to 6 bases and at J to 5 bases, leaving 8 bases not matched to a gene. The CDR3 is 14 amino acids. This chain's CDR3 is CASRHRGHMDEQYF. CDR3 nucleotides: TGTGCCAGTAGGCACAGGGGGCATATGGACGAGCAGTACTTC.

The CDR3 bases are TGTGCCAGCAGGTCGGGGGGGGTGAGCACAGATACGCAGTATTTT. Amino acid sequence: CASRSGGVSTDTQYF. The genes are TRBV6-5 and TRBJ2-3; 8 nucleotides match TRBD2. The CDR3 length is 15 residues. With V trimmed by 6 bases and J by 0 bases, 5 bases remained unmatched. Germline assignment: CDR1 MNHEY and CDR2 SVGAGI.

The J gene is TRBJ1-1, the V gene TRBV19, with D possibly matching TRBD1 (6 bases). Germline CDR1 LNHDA, CDR2 SQIVND (reference sequence). V was shortened by 8 bases and J by 0 bases, with 16 bases between the two germline ends. The CDR3 has 15 residues. CDR3 in amino acids: CASGAQGRLNTEAFF. For the CDR3, the DNA is TGTGCCAGTGGTGCCCAGGGGCGCTTGAACACTGAAGCTTTCTTT.

In this sample, this clone turned up a few times. V usage is TRBV30 and J usage is TRBJ1-2, with 7 bases identical to TRBD1. The CDR3 is 13 residues long. With 5 bases clipped from V and 8 bases from J, the junction kept 11 bases outside the gene matches. Germline CDR1 GTSNPN, CDR2 SVGIG (reference sequence). As DNA, the CDR3 is TGTGCCTGGGAACAGGGGCTATATCGGGGCTACACCTTC. Its protein product is CAWEQGLYRGYTF.

This chain uses TRBV6-5 with TRBJ2-7; 10 nucleotides agree with TRBD1. The J segment lost 3 bases and the V segment lost 7 bases, leaving 6 bases of the junction unmatched. The CDR3 has 14 amino acids. Germline CDR1 and CDR2: MNHEY and SVGAGI. CDR3 sequence (DNA): TGTGCCAGCAAAGACAGGGGGCTCGTCTACGAGCAGTACTTC. Its translation is CASKDRGLVYEQYF.

This chain joins TRBV29-1 and TRBJ2-2; a weak D match, TRBD1 (6 bases). The germline gives CDR1 SQVTM, CDR2 ANQGSEA. Trimming removed 6 bases from V and 3 bases from J, with 14 bases in between. This CDR3 contains 14 residues. The CDR3 region has the DNA TGCAGCGTGGTCCACCAGGGGTACACCGGGGAGCTGTTTTTT. Encoded protein: CSVVHQGYTGELFF.

The V and J genes are TRBV19 and TRBJ2-5; D gene ambiguous. Deletions cut 4 bases from V and 4 bases from J, with 10 bases between. Looked up from germline, CDR1 is LNHDA and CDR2 is SQIVND (reference sequence). This CDR3 comprises 13 residues. The CDR3 sequence: CASSKSGVETQYF. In nucleotides, the CDR3 is TGTGCCAGTAGTAAATCGGGTGTAGAGACCCAGTACTTC. Full variable domain (outside the CDR3, taken from reference TRBV19 and TRBJ2-5): DGGITQSPKYLFRKEGQNVTLSCEQNLNHDAMYWYRQDPGQGLRLIYYSQIVNDFQKGDIAEGYSVSREKKESFPLTVTSAQKNPTAFYLCASSKSGVETQYFGPGTRLLVL.

The CDR3 bases are TGTGCCAGCAGTTACCCTAGCGGGACTGGCACCGGGGAGCTGTTTTTT. This codes for CASSYPSGTGTGELFF. J is TRBJ2-2 and V is TRBV6-2 or TRBV6-3; 9 nucleotides line up with TRBD2. The V gene's germline CDR1 is MNHEY and CDR2 SVGEGT. CDR3 size: 16 residues. After removal of 2 bases from V and 4 bases from J, the junction contained 5 bases not matched to a gene.

This clone was picked up one time. The V gene is TRBV11-3, the J gene TRBJ1-1; the D is unclear. V was cut by 1 base and J by 2 bases, with 8 bases left in between. CDR1 and CDR2 (germline): SGHNT, YENEEA. The CDR3 length is 14 residues. CDR3 DNA sequence: TGTGCCAGCAGCTTAGGGGCGGACAACACTGAAGCTTTCTTT. The encoded protein is CASSLGADNTEAFF. The whole variable domain, remainder taken from reference TRBV11-3 and TRBJ1-1, is EAGVVQSPRYKIIEKKQPVAFWCNPISGHNTLYWYLQNLGQGPELLIRYENEEAVDDSQLPKDRFSAERLKGVDSTLKIQPAELGDSAVYLCASSLGADNTEAFFGQGTRLTVV.

This sequence joins TRBV29-1 and TRBJ2-1, with 10 bases matching TRBD2. V was pared by 1 base and J by 9 bases, with 9 bases of the junction left unmatched. Germline V gene sequence: CDR1 SQVTM, CDR2 ANQGSEA. The CDR3 has 15 amino acids. The CDR3 here is CSVEVSEREGSEQFF. In nucleotides, the CDR3 is TGCAGCGTTGAAGTTTCCGAGCGGGAGGGCTCTGAGCAGTTCTTC.

The chain uses TRBV7-9 and TRBJ2-1, with 11 bases fitting TRBD2. Germline loops: CDR1 SEHNR, CDR2 FQNEAQ (reference sequence). The CDR3 has 15 amino acids. J gave up 9 bases and V 5 bases, and 9 bases lay outside the gene matches. CDR3 bases: TGTGCCAGCAGCGTCACTAGCGGGAGTGGGGGTGAGCAGTTCTTC. This encodes CASSVTSGSGGEQFF.

This clone was counted once. V and J are TRBV5-1 and TRBJ2-1; 12 bases map to TRBD2. Germline V gene sequence: CDR1 SGHRS, CDR2 YFSETQ. Trimming took 4 bases from V and 2 from J; bases not matched to a gene: 7. The CDR3 totals 17 residues. For the CDR3, the DNA is TGCGCCAGCAGCCCCTTGGGACTAGCGGGCACCTACAATGAGCAGTTCTTC. It specifies CASSPLGLAGTYNEQFF.

The chain is built from TRBV27 and TRBJ1-5; weak D call: TRBD1 (6 bases). The CDR3 has 16 amino acids. CDR1 is MNHEY and CDR2 is SMNVEV in the germline V gene (reference sequence). The V end was cut by 5 bases, the J end by 5 bases, with 19 bases between. The CDR3 DNA reads TGTGCCAGCAGTCCAGGGGCCAGGGGACCCTATCAGCCCCAGCATTTT. It specifies CASSPGARGPYQPQHF.

The chain carries TRBV19 and TRBJ1-1; 7 bases agree with TRBD1. The V segment lost 8 bases and the J segment 9 bases; nucleotides outside the gene matches: 9. Germline V gene lookup returns CDR1 LNHDA and CDR2 SQIVND (reference sequence). This CDR3 has 12 residues. The CDR3 region has the DNA TGTGCCAGTTCTTCCGGGACAGTCCAAGCTTTCTTT. This encodes CASSSGTVQAFF.

The gene calls are TRBV9 and TRBJ2-3, with D possibly called TRBD1 or TRBD2 (5 bases each). This CDR3 spans 12 amino acids. The germline V gene has CDR1 SGDLS and CDR2 YYNGEE. Trimming left V 0 bases short and J 8 bases short, with 7 bases between. This CDR3 is CASSVEGSTQYF. The CDR3 bases are TGTGCCAGCAGCGTAGAGGGGAGTACGCAGTATTTT.

This sequence joins TRBV3-1 (or the pseudogene TRBV3-2) and TRBJ2-3, with D maybe TRBD1 (6 bases). Germline loops: CDR1 LGHDT, CDR2 YNNKEL (reference sequence). V gave up 2 bases and J gave up 5 bases, with 20 bases separating them. CDR3 length: 17 residues. CDR3 sequence (DNA): TGTGCCAGCAGCCAACTTCGCATTAAATCGGACAGAGATACGCAGTATTTT. It encodes CASSQLRIKSDRDTQYF.

This chain joins TRBV24-1 and TRBJ2-1, with TRBD2 identical over 15 bases. The CDR3 has 20 residues. Germline loops: CDR1 KGHDR, CDR2 SFDVKD. With 4 bases clipped from V and 6 bases from J, the junction kept 15 bases outside the gene matches. The chain's CDR3 is CATSDSGTSGGSPSGNEQFF. The CDR3 DNA sequence: TGTGCCACCAGTGACTCCGGGACTAGCGGGGGGAGCCCCTCTGGCAATGAGCAGTTCTTC.

This clone was seen just once. This chain links TRBV2 with TRBJ2-6; D possibly uses TRBD1 or TRBD2 (5 bases each). The germline V gene has CDR1 SNHLY and CDR2 FYNNEI. Deletions cut 8 bases from V and 0 bases from J, with 14 bases between. The CDR3 runs 16 residues. CDR3 bases: TGTGCCAGCCAACGGGACGGTTTCTCTGGGGCCAACGTCCTGACTTTC. This sequence encodes CASQRDGFSGANVLTF.

The chain employs TRBV29-1 and TRBJ2-1, with D perhaps assigned TRBD1 or TRBD2 (5 bases each). The V end lost 6 bases, the J end lost 2 bases, and 11 bases lay between the germline ends. From germline, CDR1 is SQVTM and CDR2 ANQGSEA. The CDR3 totals 13 residues. This CDR3 reads CSVLGATYNEQFF. In DNA form, the CDR3 reads TGCAGCGTCCTCGGGGCCACCTACAATGAGCAGTTCTTC.

V is TRBV30 and J is TRBJ2-7; TRBD2 might be the D (5 bases). This CDR3 spans 12 amino acids. Germline V gene sequence: CDR1 GTSNPN, CDR2 SVGIG (reference sequence). Deletions cut 5 bases from V and 9 bases from J, with 17 bases between. The CDR3 region is CAWSAARARQYF. The DNA of the CDR3 is TGTGCCTGGTCTGCTGCGCGGGCCCGGCAGTACTTC.

The chain combines TRBV19 with TRBJ1-1, with a tentative D call TRBD1 (5 bases). Trimming pared 4 bases from V and 4 bases from J, leaving 19 bases between. The germline V gene encodes CDR1 LNHDA and CDR2 SQIVND (reference sequence). CDR3 length: 16 amino acids. CDR3 sequence: CASSTPVYGGSTEAFF. CDR3 in DNA: TGTGCCAGTAGTACGCCAGTATATGGGGGGAGCACTGAAGCTTTCTTT.

The chain has TRBV27 and TRBJ2-7; TRBD1 matches 12 bases. The length of the CDR3 is 15 residues. Germline V CDR1 and CDR2: MNHEY, SMNVEV (reference sequence). Trimming at V came to 5 bases and at J to 5 bases, leaving 7 bases not matched to a gene. The CDR3 coding sequence is TGTGCCAGCAGTACCTCCGGGACAGGGGGCCACGAGCAGTACTTC. The encoded protein is CASSTSGTGGHEQYF.